The 23 T cell receptor beta chains presented below share a single source sample, sequenced in a study of T cell responses to AZD1222 COVID-19 vaccine. The data were produced by immunoSEQ multiplex PCR, yet TCRdb's version contains in-frame clones alone and is incomplete. The top ten clones hold 1.3% of a sample with some 74,000 clones, around nine tenths of them seen once. The source material was peripheral blood, sampled 28 days after the second AZD1222 dose. The receptors shown here come from an adult who received the AZD1222 COVID-19 vaccine.

The chain recombines TRBV18 with TRBJ1-1; 9 nucleotides agree with TRBD1. Looked up from germline, CDR1 is KGHSH and CDR2 is LQKENI. The CDR3 extends over 17 amino acids. Trimming at V came to 3 bases and at J to 1 base, leaving 9 bases not matched to a gene. The CDR3 loop reads CASSPWKQGAKNTEAFF. CDR3 DNA: TGTGCCAGCTCACCTTGGAAACAGGGGGCCAAGAACACTGAAGCTTTCTTT.

The chain couples TRBV10-3 to TRBJ2-3, with 13 bases lining up with TRBD2. With V trimmed by 6 bases and J by 5 bases, 8 bases remained unmatched. The CDR3 contains 16 residues. CDR1 and CDR2 (germline): ENHRY, SYGVKD. The CDR3 protein is CAISETSGRALDTQYF. The DNA of the CDR3 is TGTGCCATCAGCGAAACTAGCGGGAGGGCCCTAGATACGCAGTATTTT.

This chain connects TRBV6-5 to TRBJ2-3; D not certain. Trimming shortened V by 6 bases and J by 2 bases, and 9 bases separated the two germline ends. Germline lookup yields CDR1 MNHEY and CDR2 SVGAGI. This CDR3 has 13 residues. CDR3 region: CASRAPSTDTQYF. CDR3 coding DNA: TGTGCCAGCAGGGCGCCCTCCACAGATACGCAGTATTTT.

This clone was seen once. The J gene is TRBJ2-2, the V gene TRBV7-2, with a possible D match to TRBD1 (6 bases). This CDR3 region has 15 residues. Germline loops: CDR1 SGHTA, CDR2 FQGNSA. Trimming cost V 5 bases and J 4 bases, with 14 bases left between them. The CDR3 DNA reads TGTGCCAGCAGCGCGGACAGTTCGAGCACCGGGGAGCTGTTTTTT. As protein: CASSADSSSTGELFF.

This clone was recorded only once. This chain's CDR3 is CASSPDWNTGELFF. The CDR3 nucleotides read TGTGCCAGCAGCCCGGACTGGAACACCGGGGAGCTGTTTTTT. The chain is built from TRBV7-2 and TRBJ2-2, with D perhaps matching TRBD2 (5 bases). V was trimmed by 5 bases and J by 1 base, leaving 8 bases between them. Germline V gives CDR1 SGHTA, CDR2 FQGNSA. The CDR3 spans 14 residues.

The chain combines TRBV7-2 with TRBJ2-5; D is possibly TRBD1 (6 bases). The CDR3 has 15 residues. In germline, CDR1 is SGHTA, CDR2 FQGNSA. Trimming took 3 bases from V and 4 from J, leaving 15 bases between them. CDR3: CASSFQGYVGETQYF. The CDR3 nucleotides read TGTGCCAGCAGCTTTCAGGGGTACGTTGGAGAGACCCAGTACTTC.

A single count supports this clone. The CDR3 nucleotides read TGTGCCAGCAGCCCTCCGGGGCAGTCCTACAATGAGCAGTTCTTC. Residues: CASSPPGQSYNEQFF. The chain combines TRBV5-4 with TRBJ2-1, with D perhaps TRBD1 or TRBD2 (5 bases each). CDR3 length: 15 amino acids. Germline V gene lookup returns CDR1 SGHNT and CDR2 YYREEE (reference sequence). The germline V and J ends were trimmed by 4 bases and 1 base, with 12 bases remaining between them.

This CDR3 reads CASSPTSGRAYEQYF. The CDR3 DNA is TGTGCCAGCAGCCCGACTAGCGGGAGGGCCTACGAGCAGTACTTC. V usage is TRBV7-2 and J usage is TRBJ2-7, with TRBD2 matching over 14 bases. After removal of 5 bases from V and 2 bases from J, the junction contained 2 bases not matched to a gene. Germline values: CDR1 SGHTA, CDR2 FQGNSA. The CDR3 is made up of 15 amino acids. Full variable domain (rest looked up from reference TRBV7-2 and TRBJ2-7): GAGVSQSPSNKVTEKGKDVELRCDPISGHTALYWYRQSLGQGLEFLIYFQGNSAPDKSGLPSDRFSAERTGGSVSTLTIQRTQQEDSAVYLCASSPTSGRAYEQYFGPGTRLTVT.

The sample holds a few counts of this clone. The chain recombines TRBV19 with TRBJ2-1; 10 bases agree with TRBD2. J was trimmed by 6 bases and V by 5 bases; bases with no gene match: 13. Germline assignment: CDR1 LNHDA and CDR2 SQIVND (reference sequence). This CDR3 region has 17 residues. Written as DNA, the CDR3 is TGTGCCAGTAGTGGCCGCCGGACTAGCGGATCTGCCAATGAGCAGTTCTTC. Amino acid sequence: CASSGRRTSGSANEQFF.

The rearrangement joins TRBV18 to TRBJ1-2, with a weak D call TRBD1 (5 bases). The CDR3 length is 13 residues. Looked up from germline, CDR1 is KGHSH and CDR2 is LQKENI. V was trimmed by 0 bases and J by 4 bases, leaving 6 bases between them. The CDR3 DNA reads as TGTGCCAGCTCACCACCGGGGGGCTATGGCTACACCTTC. This translates into CASSPPGGYGYTF.

Only one count was recorded for this clone. J is TRBJ1-2 and V is TRBV4-3, with D unclear. The germline CDR1 and CDR2 sequences are LGHNA and YSLEER. Trimming left V 4 bases short and J 3 bases short, with 15 bases between. This CDR3 region has 15 residues. CDR3 bases: TGCGCCAGCAGCCGTAGTAGAATTGCGTACTATGGCTACACCTTC. Amino acid sequence: CASSRSRIAYYGYTF.

The sample holds one count of this clone. This chain connects TRBV3-1 (or the pseudogene TRBV3-2) to TRBJ2-7; 11 nucleotides agree with TRBD2. CDR3 length: 15 residues. V was pared by 7 bases and J by 8 bases, with 13 bases of the junction left unmatched. Germline V gene lookup returns CDR1 LGHDT and CDR2 YNNKEL (reference sequence). The CDR3 is CASNPSGGTTGKQYF. DNA for the CDR3: TGTGCCAGCAACCCTAGCGGGGGGACCACTGGCAAGCAGTACTTC.

The chain carries TRBV11-2 and TRBJ1-2; D ambiguous. The CDR3 runs to 17 residues. CDR1 SGHAT and CDR2 FQNNGV come from the germline V gene. Trimming took 5 bases from V and 3 from J, leaving 22 bases between them. This CDR3 is CASSPLDGRPFDYGYTF. In nucleotides, the CDR3 is TGTGCCAGCAGCCCCCTCGACGGCCGCCCTTTTGACTATGGCTACACCTTC.

V is TRBV11-1 and J is TRBJ2-2; D perhaps matches TRBD1 (6 bases). Germline-derived CDR1 and CDR2 are SGHAT and FQDESV (reference sequence). This CDR3 has 15 residues. The V end lost 5 bases, the J end lost 0 bases, and 10 bases lay between the germline ends. CDR3 nucleotides: TGTGCCAGCAGCATCGGGACACCGAACACCGGGGAGCTGTTTTTT. Translation gives CASSIGTPNTGELFF.

The chain couples TRBV19 to TRBJ1-4; D unresolved. Per the germline V gene, CDR1 is LNHDA and CDR2 is SQIVND (reference sequence). Trimming removed 5 bases at V and 0 bases at J, with 10 bases between. This CDR3 is built from 15 residues. CDR3 sequence: CASSPGPATNEKLFF. The CDR3 region has the DNA TGTGCCAGTAGTCCTGGACCCGCAACTAATGAAAAACTGTTTTTT.

The chain links TRBV4-3 to TRBJ1-4; possible D gene TRBD1, 6 bases. CDR3 length equals 15 residues. In germline, CDR1 is LGHNA, CDR2 YSLEER. Trimming cost V 2 bases and J 7 bases, with 14 bases left between them. The CDR3, as DNA: TGCGCCAGCAGCCAACAACAGGGCGGAATTGAAAAACTGTTTTTT. Amino acids: CASSQQQGGIEKLFF.

This clone was detected a few times. J is TRBJ1-4 and V is TRBV5-6; 7 bases align to TRBD1. Germline-derived CDR1 and CDR2 are SGHDT and YYEEEE. The CDR3 contains 13 residues. The V segment lost 7 bases and the J segment 8 bases; nucleotides outside the gene matches: 8. This chain's CDR3 is CASGRQGWEKLFF. DNA of the CDR3: TGTGCCAGCGGCCGACAGGGTTGGGAAAAACTGTTTTTT.

The chain couples TRBV5-6 to TRBJ1-1; TRBD1 matches 7 bases. The V gene's germline CDR1 is SGHDT and CDR2 YYEEEE. Trimming at V came to 4 bases and at J to 9 bases, leaving 3 bases not matched to a gene. The CDR3 sequence is 11 residues long. CDR3 loop: CASSTGEKAFF. The DNA of the CDR3 is TGTGCCAGCAGCACAGGGGAAAAAGCTTTCTTT.

The V call is TRBV3-1 (or the pseudogene TRBV3-2), the J call TRBJ1-2; 7 positions agree with TRBD1. The V gene's germline CDR1 is LGHDT and CDR2 YNNKEL (reference sequence). CDR3 length equals 15 residues. Trimming cost V 2 bases and J 7 bases; bases outside gene matches: 10. CDR3 region: CASSQSLGGGGGYTF. CDR3 nucleotide sequence: TGTGCCAGCAGCCAATCCCTCGGAGGGGGCGGTGGCTACACCTTC.

This chain joins TRBV30 and TRBJ1-5; D unresolved. In germline, CDR1 is GTSNPN, CDR2 SVGIG (reference sequence). The CDR3 is 17 residues long. V lost 2 bases and J lost 5, with 22 bases in between. The CDR3 coding sequence is TGTGCCTGGAGTCCCCGGTTTCAGGCAGGCGGAGATCAGCCCCAGCATTTT. Encoded protein: CAWSPRFQAGGDQPQHF. Full variable domain (remainder filled in from reference TRBV30 and TRBJ1-5): SQTIHQWPATLVQPVGSPLSLECTVEGTSNPNLYWYRQAAGRGLQLLFYSVGIGQISSEVPQNLSASRPQDRQFILSSKKLLLSDSGFYLCAWSPRFQAGGDQPQHFGDGTRLSIL.

Only one count was recorded for this clone. V usage is TRBV18 and J usage is TRBJ2-7; D not resolved. The germline CDR1 and CDR2 sequences are KGHSH and LQKENI. This CDR3 has 13 amino acids. V dropped 5 bases and J dropped 2 bases, with 10 bases sitting between them. CDR3 DNA: TGTGCCAGCTCAGCAGGTGAAGCCTACGAGCAGTACTTC. Translation: CASSAGEAYEQYF.

This clone was seen once. The chain uses TRBV5-8 and TRBJ1-1; 10 nucleotides agree with TRBD1. The germline V gene encodes CDR1 SGHTS and CDR2 YDEGEE. The CDR3 totals 16 residues. The V segment lost 2 bases and the J segment 4 bases; nucleotides outside the gene matches: 8. The CDR3 DNA reads TGTGCCAGCAGCTTCTCTCGACAGGGGGCTTTCACTGAAGCTTTCTTT. Protein: CASSFSRQGAFTEAFF. Drawing the rest from reference TRBV5-8 and TRBJ1-1, the complete variable domain is EAGVTQSPTHLIKTRGQQATLRCSPISGHTSVYWYQQALGLGLQFLLWYDEGEERNRGNFPPRFSGRQFPNYSSELNVNALELEDSALYLCASSFSRQGAFTEAFFGQGTRLTVV.

The chain has TRBV7-9 and TRBJ2-7; TRBD2 agrees at 8 bases. V shed 6 bases and J 7 bases; nucleotides not matched to a gene: 11. The V gene's germline CDR1 is SEHNR and CDR2 FQNEAQ (reference sequence). The CDR3 loop spans 14 amino acids. Written as DNA, the CDR3 is TGTGCCAGCAGTCCCCCCCGGGGGGGCAGGGAGCAGTACTTC. Amino acids: CASSPPRGGREQYF.